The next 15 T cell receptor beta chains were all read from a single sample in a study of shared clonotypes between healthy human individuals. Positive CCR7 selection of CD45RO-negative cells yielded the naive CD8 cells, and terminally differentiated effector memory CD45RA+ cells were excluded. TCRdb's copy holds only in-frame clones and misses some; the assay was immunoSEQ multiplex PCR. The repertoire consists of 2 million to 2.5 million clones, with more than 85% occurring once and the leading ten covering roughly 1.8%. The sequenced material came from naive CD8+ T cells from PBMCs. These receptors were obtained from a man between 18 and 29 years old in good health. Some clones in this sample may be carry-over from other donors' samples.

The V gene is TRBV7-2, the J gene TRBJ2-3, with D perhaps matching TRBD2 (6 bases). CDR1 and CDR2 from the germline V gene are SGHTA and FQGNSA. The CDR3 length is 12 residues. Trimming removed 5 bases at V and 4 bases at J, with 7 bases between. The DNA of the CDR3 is TGTGCCAGCAGCCAGCGGGCAGATACGCAGTATTTT. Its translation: CASSQRADTQYF.

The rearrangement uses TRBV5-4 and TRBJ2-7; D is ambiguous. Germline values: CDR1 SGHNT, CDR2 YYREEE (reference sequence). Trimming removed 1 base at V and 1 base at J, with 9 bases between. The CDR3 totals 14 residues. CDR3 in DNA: TGTGCCAGCAGCTTGAATGATGCTTCCTACGAGCAGTACTTC. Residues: CASSLNDASYEQYF.

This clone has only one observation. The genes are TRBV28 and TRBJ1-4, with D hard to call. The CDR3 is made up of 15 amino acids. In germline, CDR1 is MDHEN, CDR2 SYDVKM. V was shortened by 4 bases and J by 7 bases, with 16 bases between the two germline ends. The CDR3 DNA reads TGTGCCAGCAGTTCCGGAACTGGTTTGGGTGAAAAACTGTTTTTT. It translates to CASSSGTGLGEKLFF.

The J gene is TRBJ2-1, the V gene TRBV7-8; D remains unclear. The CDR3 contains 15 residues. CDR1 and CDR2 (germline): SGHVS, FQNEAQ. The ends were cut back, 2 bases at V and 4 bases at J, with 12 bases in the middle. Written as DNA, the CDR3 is TGTGCCAGCAGCTTAATACCCGGGCCGTACAATGAGCAGTTCTTC. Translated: CASSLIPGPYNEQFF.

CDR3 sequence reads: CASSSGQGRETQYF. DNA of the CDR3: TGTGCCAGCAGCTCCGGACAGGGGAGGGAGACCCAGTACTTC. V and J are TRBV7-2 and TRBJ2-5, with TRBD1 matching 9 bases. Germline V gene sequence: CDR1 SGHTA, CDR2 FQGNSA. The CDR3 is 14 amino acids. Losses at the gene ends were 4 bases for V and 5 bases for J; bases not matched to a gene: 5.

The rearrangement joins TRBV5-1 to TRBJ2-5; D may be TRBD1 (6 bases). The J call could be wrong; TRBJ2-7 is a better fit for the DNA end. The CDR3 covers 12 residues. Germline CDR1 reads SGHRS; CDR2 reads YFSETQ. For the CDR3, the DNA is TGCGCCAGCAGCAACAGGGATCTCGAGCAGTACTTC. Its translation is CASSNRDLEQYF.

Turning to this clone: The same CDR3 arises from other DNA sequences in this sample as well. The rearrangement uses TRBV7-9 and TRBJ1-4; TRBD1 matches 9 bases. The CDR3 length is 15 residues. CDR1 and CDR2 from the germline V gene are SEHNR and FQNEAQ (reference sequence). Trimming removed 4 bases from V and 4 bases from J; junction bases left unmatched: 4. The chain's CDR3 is CASSSRQGVNEKLFF. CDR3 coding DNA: TGTGCCAGCAGCTCCAGACAGGGGGTTAATGAAAAACTGTTTTTT.

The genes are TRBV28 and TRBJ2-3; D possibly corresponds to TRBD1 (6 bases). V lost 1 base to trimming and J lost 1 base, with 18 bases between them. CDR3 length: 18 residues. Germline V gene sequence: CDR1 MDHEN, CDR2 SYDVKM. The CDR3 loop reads CASSLLRPDRFGTDTQYF. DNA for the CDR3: TGTGCCAGCAGTTTATTACGTCCCGACAGGTTTGGCACAGATACGCAGTATTTT.

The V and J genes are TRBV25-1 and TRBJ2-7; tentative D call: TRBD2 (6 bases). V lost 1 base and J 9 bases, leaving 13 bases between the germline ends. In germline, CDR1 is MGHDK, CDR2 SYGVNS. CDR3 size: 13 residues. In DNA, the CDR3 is TGTGCCAGCAGTGAATCGGGGGAGCCTAGGCAGTACTTC. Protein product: CASSESGEPRQYF.

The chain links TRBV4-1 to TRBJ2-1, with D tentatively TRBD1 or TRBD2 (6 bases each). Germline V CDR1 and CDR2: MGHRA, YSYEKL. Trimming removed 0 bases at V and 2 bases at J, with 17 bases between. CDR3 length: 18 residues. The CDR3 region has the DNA TGCGCCAGCAGCCAAGATAGGATAGCGGAGGGGGCCTACAATGAGCAGTTCTTC. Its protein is CASSQDRIAEGAYNEQFF.

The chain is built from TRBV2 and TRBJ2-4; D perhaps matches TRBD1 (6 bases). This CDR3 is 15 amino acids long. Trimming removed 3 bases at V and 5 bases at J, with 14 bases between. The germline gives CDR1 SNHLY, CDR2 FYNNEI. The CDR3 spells CASSEIHREENIQYF. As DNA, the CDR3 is TGTGCCAGCAGTGAGATCCACAGGGAAGAAAACATTCAGTACTTC.

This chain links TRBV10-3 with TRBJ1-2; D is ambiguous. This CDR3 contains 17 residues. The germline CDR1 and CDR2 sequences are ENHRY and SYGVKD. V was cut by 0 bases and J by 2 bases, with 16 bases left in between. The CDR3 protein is CAISESVDRLENYGYTF. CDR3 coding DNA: TGTGCCATCAGTGAGTCCGTTGACCGACTAGAGAACTATGGCTACACCTTC.

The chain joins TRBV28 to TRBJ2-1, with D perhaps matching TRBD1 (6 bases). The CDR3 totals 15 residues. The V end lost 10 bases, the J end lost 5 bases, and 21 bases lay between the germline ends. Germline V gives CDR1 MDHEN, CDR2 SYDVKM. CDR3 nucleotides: TGTGCCACCTCCTCTCTCAAGGGGGTTAACAATGAGCAGTTCTTC. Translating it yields CATSSLKGVNNEQFF.

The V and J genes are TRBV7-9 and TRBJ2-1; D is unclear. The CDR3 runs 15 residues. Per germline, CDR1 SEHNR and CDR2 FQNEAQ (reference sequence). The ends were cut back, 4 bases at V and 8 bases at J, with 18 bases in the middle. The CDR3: CASSSSQRLTDEQFF. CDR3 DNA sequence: TGTGCCAGCAGCTCAAGTCAGCGTCTGACGGATGAGCAGTTCTTC.

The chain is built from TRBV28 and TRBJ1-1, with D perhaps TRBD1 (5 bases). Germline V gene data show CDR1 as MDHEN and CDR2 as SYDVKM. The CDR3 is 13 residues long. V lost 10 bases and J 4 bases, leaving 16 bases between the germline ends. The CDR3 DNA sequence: TGTGCCACCAATCCGGCCGGGGGCACTGAAGCTTTCTTT. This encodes CATNPAGGTEAFF.